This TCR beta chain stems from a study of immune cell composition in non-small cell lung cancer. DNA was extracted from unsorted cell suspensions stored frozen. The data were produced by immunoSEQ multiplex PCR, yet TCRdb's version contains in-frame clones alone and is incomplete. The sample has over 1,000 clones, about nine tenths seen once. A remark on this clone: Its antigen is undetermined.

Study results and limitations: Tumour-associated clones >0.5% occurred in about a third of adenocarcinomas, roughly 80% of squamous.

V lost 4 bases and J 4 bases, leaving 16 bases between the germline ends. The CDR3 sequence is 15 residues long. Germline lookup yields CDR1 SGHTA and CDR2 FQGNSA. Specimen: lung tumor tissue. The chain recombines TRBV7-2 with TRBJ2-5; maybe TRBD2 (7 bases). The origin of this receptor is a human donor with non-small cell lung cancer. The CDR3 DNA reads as TGTGCCAGCAGCTCGCAGGCGGGGGCCGGAGAGACCCAGTACTTC. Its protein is CASSSQAGAGETQYF.